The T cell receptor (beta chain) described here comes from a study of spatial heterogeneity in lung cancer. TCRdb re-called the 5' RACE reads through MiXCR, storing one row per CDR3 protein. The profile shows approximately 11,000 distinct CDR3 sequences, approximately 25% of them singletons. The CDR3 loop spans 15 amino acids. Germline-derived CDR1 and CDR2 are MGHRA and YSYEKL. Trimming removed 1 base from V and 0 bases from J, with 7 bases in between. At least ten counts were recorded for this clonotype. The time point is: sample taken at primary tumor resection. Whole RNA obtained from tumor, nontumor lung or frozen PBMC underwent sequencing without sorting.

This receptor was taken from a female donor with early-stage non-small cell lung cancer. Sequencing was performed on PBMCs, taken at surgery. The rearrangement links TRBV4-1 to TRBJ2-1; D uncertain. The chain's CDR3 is CASSQVASSYNEQFF. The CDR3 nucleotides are TGCGCCAGCAGCCAAGTGGCGAGCTCCTACAATGAGCAGTTCTTC.